This T cell receptor (beta chain) was recovered during a study of T cell responses to AZD1222 COVID-19 vaccine. Regarding this clone: Its antigen is not identified.

Produced via immunoSEQ multiplex PCR; TCRdb's table is partial and in-frame only. The sample carries tens of thousands of clones, about 88% recorded once. Whole-study findings and limits: The study identified only five to seven AZD1222 recipients as seropositive at baseline. The sample set comprised mostly white British donors with more females, and clonal diversity was possibly underestimated.

J was trimmed by 0 bases and V by 7 bases; bases with no gene match: 0. This CDR3 is built from 13 residues. The sequence was obtained from an adult in good health. Sample: peripheral blood, taken on day 0 of AZD1222 vaccination. The V gene is TRBV12-3 or TRBV12-4, the J gene TRBJ2-7; TRBD2 matches at 10 bases. Here the CDR3 DNA reads TGTGCCAGCAAGCGGGGGGGCTCCTACGAGCAGTACTTC. As protein: CASKRGGSYEQYF.